Following are 12 T cell receptor beta chains from one sample sequenced in a study of blood T cell repertoires in COVID-19. Measured with immunoSEQ multiplex PCR; TCRdb has only the in-frame clones, and not every one. The data hold approximately 190,000 clones, with 87% observed a single time. The sequenced sample consisted of peripheral blood. The receptors come from a man aged 60-69 years with active or convalescent COVID-19.

This sequence joins TRBV2 and TRBJ2-3; 11 bases match TRBD2. Losses at the gene ends were 7 bases for V and 6 bases for J; bases not matched to a gene: 6. The germline V gene encodes CDR1 SNHLY and CDR2 FYNNEI. The CDR3 has 14 amino acids. The CDR3: CASILSGGADTQYF. DNA for the CDR3: TGTGCCAGCATTCTTAGCGGGGGGGCGGATACGCAGTATTTT.

The chain joins TRBV4-1 to TRBJ1-2; tentatively, D is TRBD1 (5 bases). The CDR3 length is 15 residues. CDR1 is MGHRA and CDR2 is YSYEKL in the germline V gene. Trimming cost V 0 bases and J 5 bases, with 13 bases left between them. The DNA for the CDR3 is TGCGCCAGCAGCCAAGAGGAGGGACCGTATTATGGCTACACCTTC. Its protein is CASSQEEGPYYGYTF.

The chain is built from TRBV19 and TRBJ1-5, with a possible D match to TRBD1 (5 bases). The CDR3 has 18 amino acids. V was trimmed by 3 bases and J by 0 bases, leaving 18 bases between them. CDR1 is LNHDA and CDR2 is SQIVND in the germline V gene (reference sequence). CDR3 nucleotide sequence: TGTGCCAGTAGTATCTACCTTTTACAGGCCTATAGCAATCAGCCCCAGCATTTT. Protein product: CASSIYLLQAYSNQPQHF.

The CDR3 region is CASSIQGRNTEAFF. As DNA, the CDR3 is TGTGCCAGCAGCATACAGGGGAGGAACACTGAAGCTTTCTTT. The chain is built from TRBV7-6 and TRBJ1-1, with 7 nucleotides matching TRBD1. V trimming: 5 bases; J trimming: 1 base; junction bases outside the gene matches: 4. Germline V lookup: CDR1 SGHVS, CDR2 FNYEAQ. The length of the CDR3 is 14 residues.

The rearrangement joins TRBV24-1 to TRBJ1-5; D gene ambiguous. Germline V gives CDR1 KGHDR, CDR2 SFDVKD. CDR3 length: 17 amino acids. V dropped 0 bases and J dropped 0 bases, with 11 bases sitting between them. CDR3 in amino acids: CATSDLSTKNSNQPQHF. The DNA of the CDR3 is TGTGCCACCAGTGATTTGTCGACAAAGAATAGCAATCAGCCCCAGCATTTT.

The chain has TRBV6-5 and TRBJ1-5; D call uncertain. CDR3 size: 14 residues. V was clipped by 5 bases and J by 0 bases, with 8 bases between them. CDR1 is MNHEY, CDR2 SVGAGI, per germline. The CDR3 coding sequence is TGTGCCAGCAGTCTGTATTATAGCAATCAGCCCCAGCATTTT. Translated: CASSLYYSNQPQHF.

V gene TRBV3-1 (or the pseudogene TRBV3-2) combines with J gene TRBJ1-4; 12 bases fit TRBD1. CDR1 and CDR2 (germline): LGHDT, YNNKEL (reference sequence). CDR3 length equals 17 residues. With 4 bases clipped from V and 3 bases from J, the junction kept 6 bases outside the gene matches. In DNA, the CDR3 is TGTGCCAGCAGCCTCCGGGACAGGGGGCAGGCTAATGAAAAACTGTTTTTT. This codes for CASSLRDRGQANEKLFF.

The chain joins TRBV2 to TRBJ2-1; TRBD1 agrees at 11 bases. The CDR3 spans 14 residues. The germline CDR1 and CDR2 sequences are SNHLY and FYNNEI. Trimming at V came to 6 bases and at J to 2 bases, leaving 0 bases not matched to a gene. The DNA for the CDR3 is TGTGCCAGCAGGGACAGGGGGCCCTACAATGAGCAGTTCTTC. Translating it yields CASRDRGPYNEQFF. Variable domain in full (rest from reference TRBV2 and TRBJ2-1): EPEVTQTPSHQVTQMGQEVILRCVPISNHLYFYWYRQILGQKVEFLVSFYNNEISEKSEIFDDQFSVERPDGSNFTLKIRSTKLEDSAMYFCASRDRGPYNEQFFGPGTRLTVL.

The CDR3 is CASSLVGSNQPQHF. In nucleotides, the CDR3 is TGTGCCAGCAGCTTAGTGGGCAGCAATCAGCCCCAGCATTTT. This chain uses TRBV7-9 with TRBJ1-5; D call uncertain. Per germline, CDR1 SEHNR and CDR2 FQNEAQ (reference sequence). V shed 1 base and J shed 1 base, with 5 bases lying between them. This CDR3 spans 14 amino acids.

V gene TRBV5-1 combines with J gene TRBJ1-2; D gene ambiguous. V lost 0 bases and J 4 bases, leaving 13 bases between the germline ends. Looked up from germline, CDR1 is SGHRS and CDR2 is YFSETQ. The CDR3 sequence is 15 residues long. CDR3 in amino acids: CASSLAASNTYGYTF. As DNA, the CDR3 is TGCGCCAGCAGCTTGGCAGCGAGCAATACCTATGGCTACACCTTC.

The chain has TRBV14 and TRBJ2-3; TRBD2 agrees at 8 bases. Trimming removed 7 bases from V and 4 bases from J; junction bases left unmatched: 7. The CDR3 contains 14 residues. Germline V gene lookup returns CDR1 SGHDN and CDR2 FVKESK. The CDR3 bases are TGTGCCAGCACCCCGGGAGGGGGGGCAGATACGCAGTATTTT. The encoded protein is CASTPGGGADTQYF.

The V and J genes are TRBV10-3 and TRBJ1-3; possibly TRBD1 for D (5 bases). The CDR3 length is 16 residues. The germline gives CDR1 ENHRY, CDR2 SYGVKD. V lost 3 bases, J lost 0 bases, and 12 bases lay in between. For the CDR3, the DNA is TGTGCCATCAGTGAAGGGGCTCCGAGCTCTGGAAACACCATATATTTT. Its protein product is CAISEGAPSSGNTIYF.